A single sample is the source of the 15 T cell receptor beta chains below, sequenced in a study of Ad26.COV2.S vaccination and SARS-CoV-2 variants (dated by TCRdb to the early 2020s). Library prep was done by the immunoSEQ multiplex PCR assay. Entries here come from immuneACCESS through TCRdb and include only in-frame sequences with V and J called. Some clones fail to appear in such tables; in the studies checked, an unresolved V gene covers under half of the shortfall, and the cause of the remainder is unknown. This sample holds 200,000 to 300,000 clones; approximately 88% were observed only once. The top ten hold approximately 12% of the sample. Per the publication, the treatment or condition label means: 19 received Ad26.COV2.S at low or high dose, single or two shots; about 5 received placebo; per-sample allocation not given. For vaccine and placebo recipients, the sequenced repertoires came from samples collected on day 63 after the first injection.

The material sequenced was peripheral blood, taken in a trial of Ad26.COV2.S vaccine versus placebo. These receptors all come from a person aged 18 to 65 who received the Ad26.COV2.S COVID-19 vaccine or a placebo.

The CDR3 loop is CASSRDRAHTDTQYF. CDR3 nucleotide sequence: TGTGCCAGTAGTCGCGACAGGGCGCACACAGATACGCAGTATTTT. This sequence joins TRBV19 and TRBJ2-3; TRBD1 agrees at 7 bases. This CDR3 is 15 amino acids long. J lost 2 bases, V lost 5 bases, and 7 bases had no gene match. Germline lookup yields CDR1 LNHDA and CDR2 SQIVND (reference sequence).

V and J are TRBV11-2 and TRBJ2-7; D is unresolved. The CDR3 is made up of 14 amino acids. V was cut by 1 base and J by 3 bases, with 10 bases left in between. Germline V CDR1 and CDR2: SGHAT, FQNNGV. CDR3 nucleotides: TGTGCCAGCAGCTTAGGTGGGATTGGCTACGAGCAGTACTTC. This gives the protein CASSLGGIGYEQYF.

V and J are TRBV28 and TRBJ1-2; no firm D call. The germline V gene has CDR1 MDHEN and CDR2 SYDVKM. CDR3 length equals 13 residues. Trimming cost V 3 bases and J 6 bases, with 11 bases left between them. The CDR3 sequence is CASSLVVGDGYTF. The CDR3 nucleotides are TGTGCCAGCAGTTTGGTGGTGGGAGATGGCTACACCTTC.

The rearrangement joins TRBV2 to TRBJ1-2; D is unresolved. V lost 5 bases, J lost 4 bases, and 11 bases lay in between. Germline values: CDR1 SNHLY, CDR2 FYNNEI. There are 13 residues in the CDR3. DNA of the CDR3: TGTGCCAGCAGTCTGACATCAGCCTATGGCTACACCTTC. This translates into CASSLTSAYGYTF. Filled out from reference TRBV2 and TRBJ1-2, the complete variable domain reads EPEVTQTPSHQVTQMGQEVILRCVPISNHLYFYWYRQILGQKVEFLVSFYNNEISEKSEIFDDQFSVERPDGSNFTLKIRSTKLEDSAMYFCASSLTSAYGYTFGSGTRLTVV.

The rearrangement joins TRBV28 to TRBJ1-5, with D tentatively TRBD1 (5 bases). Germline V CDR1 and CDR2: MDHEN, SYDVKM. The CDR3 length is 14 residues. V was trimmed by 3 bases and J by 7 bases, leaving 13 bases between them. CDR3 amino acids: CASSFRGGEQPQHF. The CDR3 nucleotides read TGTGCCAGCAGTTTCCGGGGCGGAGAACAGCCCCAGCATTTT. Together with reference TRBV28 and TRBJ1-5, the CDR3 gives the full variable domain: DVKVTQSSRYLVKRTGEKVFLECVQDMDHENMFWYRQDPGLGLRLIYFSYDVKMKEKGDIPEGYSVSREKKERFSLILESASTNQTSMYLCASSFRGGEQPQHFGDGTRLSIL.

The V gene is TRBV7-9, the J gene TRBJ2-5, with 10 nucleotides matching TRBD2. V shed 1 base and J 5 bases; nucleotides not matched to a gene: 7. CDR3 length: 16 amino acids. Per germline, CDR1 SEHNR and CDR2 FQNEAQ (reference sequence). CDR3 amino acids: CASSLVPSGSWETQYF. The CDR3 DNA reads TGTGCCAGCAGCTTAGTGCCTAGCGGGAGTTGGGAGACCCAGTACTTC.

This clone turned up a few times. This chain links TRBV6-5 with TRBJ2-2; no reliable D call. This CDR3 contains 14 residues. From germline, CDR1 is MNHEY and CDR2 SVGAGI. Trimming pared 4 bases from V and 2 bases from J, leaving 8 bases between. The CDR3 protein is CASSWGLNTGELFF. The CDR3 nucleotides are TGTGCCAGCAGTTGGGGTCTAAACACCGGGGAGCTGTTTTTT.

V and J are TRBV11-2 and TRBJ2-1; 10 bases agree with TRBD1. Trimming took 5 bases from V and 6 from J; bases not matched to a gene: 7. The CDR3 has 15 residues. Looked up from germline, CDR1 is SGHAT and CDR2 is FQNNGV. CDR3 in amino acids: CASSAWTGGGNEQFF. CDR3 nucleotide sequence: TGTGCCAGCAGCGCCTGGACAGGGGGAGGCAATGAGCAGTTCTTC.

The CDR3 loop reads CASSLGYGGYTF. The CDR3 DNA reads TGTGCCAGCAGTTTGGGATACGGCGGCTACACCTTC. The chain couples TRBV6-2 or TRBV6-3 to TRBJ1-2; D not certain. CDR1 is MNHEY, CDR2 SVGEGT, per germline. Trimming pared 4 bases from V and 8 bases from J, leaving 11 bases between. This CDR3 has 12 residues.

This sequence joins TRBV7-8 and TRBJ2-1; TRBD2 matches 7 bases. This CDR3 comprises 11 residues. Germline V lookup: CDR1 SGHVS, CDR2 FQNEAQ. The J segment lost 15 bases and the V segment lost 1 base, leaving 3 bases of the junction unmatched. The CDR3 spells CASSLVGEGFF. In DNA form, the CDR3 reads TGTGCCAGCAGCTTAGTGGGGGAGGGGTTCTTC.

Here the CDR3 reads CAISEADQYAEAFF. The CDR3 DNA sequence: TGTGCCATCAGTGAGGCGGACCAATACGCTGAAGCTTTCTTT. The chain employs TRBV10-3 and TRBJ1-1; no clear D. Germline CDR1 is ENHRY and CDR2 is SYGVKD. The CDR3 spans 14 residues. V was pared by 2 bases and J by 6 bases, with 13 bases between.

This rearrangement joins TRBV12-3 or TRBV12-4 to TRBJ2-1, with unresolved D. The CDR3 totals 13 residues. Trimming removed 5 bases at V and 9 bases at J, with 14 bases between. The CDR3 DNA reads TGTGCCAGCAGTGGCACCAGAGTCAGTGAGCAGTTCTTC. It is translated as CASSGTRVSEQFF.

The gene calls are TRBV7-6 and TRBJ2-5, with D maybe TRBD2 (5 bases). Germline V lookup: CDR1 SGHVS, CDR2 FNYEAQ. This CDR3 contains 14 residues. The germline V and J ends were trimmed by 1 base and 2 bases, with 8 bases remaining between them. DNA for the CDR3: TGTGCCAGCAGCTTAGGGGAGCGGCAAGAGACCCAGTACTTC. It is translated as CASSLGERQETQYF.

This clone was recorded only once. The chain has TRBV9 and TRBJ2-5, with D hard to call. Trimming removed 4 bases at V and 5 bases at J, with 15 bases between. Germline CDR1 reads SGDLS; CDR2 reads YYNGEE. The CDR3 is made up of 14 amino acids. CDR3 sequence: CASSRNGLWETQYF. The DNA of the CDR3 is TGTGCCAGCAGCCGCAATGGGCTTTGGGAGACCCAGTACTTC.

This chain links TRBV7-2 with TRBJ1-1; unclear D gene. Germline values: CDR1 SGHTA, CDR2 FQGNSA. CDR3 length: 16 amino acids. V shed 1 base and J shed 0 bases, with 12 bases lying between them. CDR3 DNA: TGTGCCAGCAGCTTAGGCGCCAGTTATATGAACACTGAAGCTTTCTTT. Translation gives CASSLGASYMNTEAFF.